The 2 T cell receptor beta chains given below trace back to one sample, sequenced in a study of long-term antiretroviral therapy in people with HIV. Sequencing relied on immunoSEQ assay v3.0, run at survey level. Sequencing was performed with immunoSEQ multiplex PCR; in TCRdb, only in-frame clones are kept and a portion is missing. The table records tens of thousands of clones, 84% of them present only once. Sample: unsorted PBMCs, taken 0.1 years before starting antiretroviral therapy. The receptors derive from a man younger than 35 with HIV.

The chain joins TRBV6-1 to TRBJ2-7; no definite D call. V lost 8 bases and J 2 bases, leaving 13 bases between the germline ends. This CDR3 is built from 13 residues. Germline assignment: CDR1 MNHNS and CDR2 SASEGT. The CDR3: CASESVLAYEQYF. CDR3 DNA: TGTGCCAGCGAGAGCGTACTGGCCTACGAGCAGTACTTC.

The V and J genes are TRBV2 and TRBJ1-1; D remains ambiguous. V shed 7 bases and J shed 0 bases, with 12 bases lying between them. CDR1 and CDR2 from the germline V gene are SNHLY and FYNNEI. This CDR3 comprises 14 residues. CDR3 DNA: TGTGCCAGCACCCGGACGGGCATGAACACTGAAGCTTTCTTT. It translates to CASTRTGMNTEAFF.